These T cell receptor beta chains were read from a single sample in a study of memory CD4+ T cells and cytomegalovirus serostatus. This table comes from immunoSEQ multiplex PCR, and its TCRdb copy is limited to in-frame clones, with some not included. The sample has roughly 45,000 clones; roughly 79% are singletons. The specimen was memory CD4+ T cells from blood. The origin of the receptors is an adult in good health and CMV-seronegative. Both conserved end residues are part of each CDR3. D genes are given only for firm matches. The listing skips clone size in some rows; elsewhere it reads once, few, many or a size class.

v_gene	j_gene	abundance	d_gene	CDR3aa	CDR3nt
TRBV11-1	TRBJ2-7	NA	NA	CASSPKISYEQYF	TGTGCCAGCAGCCCAAAAATCTCCTACGAGCAGTACTTC
TRBV19	TRBJ2-7	NA	NA	CASSNPDAGRYEQYF	TGTGCCAGTAGCAACCCGGACGCCGGGCGGTACGAGCAGTACTTC
TRBV5-3	TRBJ1-5	NA	NA	CARSASPWNQPQHF	TGTGCCAGAAGCGCCTCTCCTTGGAATCAGCCCCAGCATTTT
TRBV19	TRBJ1-2	NA	NA	CASRPDRSTRGGYTF	TGTGCCAGTAGACCGGACAGATCTACTCGCGGGGGCTACACCTTC
TRBV6-5	TRBJ2-5	NA	TRBD2	CASTATSGGQYF	TGTGCCAGCACCGCTACTAGCGGGGGCCAGTACTTC
TRBV28	TRBJ1-2	NA	NA	CASSSGGGARGYTF	TGTGCCAGCAGTTCCGGGGGGGGCGCGAGAGGCTACACCTTC
TRBV7-2	TRBJ1-1	once	NA	CASSLGSLGGATEAFF	TGTGCCAGCAGCTTAGGCAGCCTGGGGGGCGCGACTGAAGCTTTCTTT
TRBV2	TRBJ1-2	NA	NA	CATQSGGLNYGYTF	TGTGCCACTCAGTCCGGCGGACTTAACTATGGCTACACCTTC
TRBV28	TRBJ1-2	NA	NA	CASSPPGGNYGYTF	TGTGCCAGCAGTCCCCCCGGGGGGAACTATGGCTACACCTTC
TRBV6-6	TRBJ2-1	NA	TRBD2	CASSYSISGGLNEQFF	TGTGCCAGCAGTTACTCGATTAGCGGGGGGCTCAATGAGCAGTTCTTC
TRBV5-1	TRBJ1-2	NA	NA	CASRTENYGYTF	TGCGCCAGCAGAACAGAGAACTATGGCTACACCTTC
TRBV5-4	TRBJ1-1	NA	NA	CASSSQIGNTEAFF	TGTGCCAGCAGCTCACAAATAGGGAACACTGAAGCTTTCTTT
TRBV7-9	TRBJ2-1	NA	TRBD2	CASSPLRGAHYNEQFF	TGTGCCAGCAGCCCCTTGCGGGGGGCGCACTACAATGAGCAGTTCTTC
TRBV6-1	TRBJ2-3	NA	NA	CASRAVQGADTQYF	TGTGCCAGCAGAGCCGTACAGGGAGCAGATACGCAGTATTTT
TRBV2	TRBJ2-5	NA	TRBD1	CASSAGTVQETQYF	TGTGCCAGCAGTGCTGGGACAGTACAAGAGACCCAGTACTTC
TRBV13	TRBJ1-1	NA	TRBD1	CASSLRTGGVDAFF	TGTGCCAGCAGCCTGAGGACAGGAGGGGTGGACGCTTTCTTT
TRBV7-9	TRBJ2-3	NA	NA	CASEGKSTDTQYF	TGTGCCAGCGAAGGAAAAAGCACAGATACGCAGTATTTT
TRBV7-9	TRBJ1-4	NA	NA	CASSPLGQTVPTNEKLFF	TGTGCCAGCAGCCCCCTCGGTCAAACAGTACCAACTAATGAAAAACTGTTTTTT
TRBV4-3	TRBJ2-3	NA	TRBD1	CASSQALGQRDHTQYF	TGCGCCAGCAGCCAAGCGCTGGGACAGAGAGACCATACGCAGTATTTT
TRBV7-9	TRBJ2-7	NA	NA	CASSRNYEQYF	TGTGCCAGCAGCCGAAACTACGAGCAGTACTTC
TRBV5-4	TRBJ2-7	NA	TRBD1	CASSSRQGSYEQYF	TGTGCCAGCAGCTCGAGACAGGGGTCCTACGAGCAGTACTTC
TRBV6-5	TRBJ1-2	once	NA	CASSYEVAGYGYTF	TGTGCCAGCAGTTATGAGGTTGCCGGGTATGGCTACACCTTC
TRBV14	TRBJ2-7	few	NA	CASSSRGSGGREQYF	TGTGCCAGCAGCTCCCGAGGGTCCGGGGGTCGCGAGCAGTACTTC
TRBV6-6	TRBJ2-5	few	NA	CASTPRPKETQYF	TGTGCCAGCACACCCCGACCTAAGGAGACCCAGTACTTC
TRBV6-6	TRBJ1-5	few	NA	CASSFQADQPQHF	TGTGCCAGCAGTTTCCAGGCGGATCAGCCCCAGCATTTT
TRBV14	TRBJ1-1	NA	NA	CASSPSRGKNTEAFF	TGTGCCAGCAGCCCAAGTCGGGGAAAGAACACTGAAGCTTTCTTT
TRBV7-6	TRBJ1-6	NA	NA	CASSPETGKNSPLHF	TGTGCCAGCAGTCCCGAAACAGGGAAAAATTCACCCCTCCACTTT
TRBV7-9	TRBJ1-1	NA	NA	CASRGPPGRGRTEAFF	TGTGCCAGCAGGGGCCCCCCCGGCAGGGGAAGGACTGAAGCTTTCTTT